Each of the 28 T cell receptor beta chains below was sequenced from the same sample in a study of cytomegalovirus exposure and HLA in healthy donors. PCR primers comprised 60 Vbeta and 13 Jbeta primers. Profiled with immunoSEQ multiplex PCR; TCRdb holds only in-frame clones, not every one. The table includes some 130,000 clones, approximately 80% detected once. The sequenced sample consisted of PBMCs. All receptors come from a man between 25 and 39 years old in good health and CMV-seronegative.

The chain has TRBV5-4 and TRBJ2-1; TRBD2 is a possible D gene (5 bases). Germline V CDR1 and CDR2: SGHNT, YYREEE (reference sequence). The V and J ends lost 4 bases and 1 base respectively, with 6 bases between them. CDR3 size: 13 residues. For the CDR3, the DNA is TGTGCCAGCAGCGGACTTTCCTACAATGAGCAGTTCTTC. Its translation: CASSGLSYNEQFF.

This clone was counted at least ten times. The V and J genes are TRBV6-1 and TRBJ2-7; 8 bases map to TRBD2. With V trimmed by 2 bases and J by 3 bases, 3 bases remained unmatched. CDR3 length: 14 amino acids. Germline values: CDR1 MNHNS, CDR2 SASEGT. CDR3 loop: CASSEPGLVYEQYF. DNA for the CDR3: TGTGCCAGCAGTGAACCGGGACTAGTCTACGAGCAGTACTTC.

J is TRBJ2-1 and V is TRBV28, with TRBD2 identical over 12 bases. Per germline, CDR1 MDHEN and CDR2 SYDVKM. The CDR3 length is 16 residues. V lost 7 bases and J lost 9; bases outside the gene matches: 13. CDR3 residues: CASIPAWASGRAEQFF. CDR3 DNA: TGTGCCAGCATCCCCGCCTGGGCTAGCGGGAGGGCTGAGCAGTTCTTC. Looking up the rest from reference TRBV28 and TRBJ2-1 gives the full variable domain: DVKVTQSSRYLVKRTGEKVFLECVQDMDHENMFWYRQDPGLGLRLIYFSYDVKMKEKGDIPEGYSVSREKKERFSLILESASTNQTSMYLCASIPAWASGRAEQFFGPGTRLTVL.

CDR3 protein: CASRQTILYGDEQFF. For the CDR3, the DNA is TGCGCCAGCAGGCAGACTATCCTCTACGGGGATGAGCAGTTCTTC. The chain recombines TRBV4-1 with TRBJ2-1, with D possibly being TRBD2 (5 bases). Germline V gene sequence: CDR1 MGHRA, CDR2 YSYEKL. V was clipped by 6 bases and J by 8 bases, with 20 bases between them. This CDR3 is built from 15 residues.

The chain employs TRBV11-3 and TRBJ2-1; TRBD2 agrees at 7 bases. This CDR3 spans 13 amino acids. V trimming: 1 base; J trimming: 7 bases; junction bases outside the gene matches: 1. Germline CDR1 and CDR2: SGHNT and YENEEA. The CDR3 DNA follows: TGTGCCAGCAGCTTAGCGCGGGAGAATGAGCAGTTCTTC. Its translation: CASSLARENEQFF.

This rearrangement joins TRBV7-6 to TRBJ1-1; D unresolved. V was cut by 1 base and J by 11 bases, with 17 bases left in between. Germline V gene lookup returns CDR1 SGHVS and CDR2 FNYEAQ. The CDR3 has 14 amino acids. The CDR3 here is CASSLDQQGVRAFF. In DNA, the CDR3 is TGTGCCAGCAGCTTAGATCAACAAGGAGTTCGGGCTTTCTTT. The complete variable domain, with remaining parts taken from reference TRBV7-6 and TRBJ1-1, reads GAGVSQSPRYKVTKRGQDVALRCDPISGHVSLYWYRQALGQGPEFLTYFNYEAQQDKSGLPNDRFSAERPEGSISTLTIQRTEQRDSAMYRCASSLDQQGVRAFFGQGTRLTVV.

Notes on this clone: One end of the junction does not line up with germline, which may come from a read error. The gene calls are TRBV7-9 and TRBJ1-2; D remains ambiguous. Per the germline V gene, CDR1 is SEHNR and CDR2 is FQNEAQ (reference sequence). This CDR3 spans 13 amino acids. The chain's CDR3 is CSSSLAGSYGYTF. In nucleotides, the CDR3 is TGTTCCAGCAGCTTAGCCGGTTCCTATGGCTACACCTTC.

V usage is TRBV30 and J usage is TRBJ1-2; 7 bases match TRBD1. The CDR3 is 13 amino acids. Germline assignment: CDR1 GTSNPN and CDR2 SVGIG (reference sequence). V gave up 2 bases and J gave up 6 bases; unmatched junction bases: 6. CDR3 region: CAWSLGGEDGYTF. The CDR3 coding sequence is TGTGCCTGGAGTTTAGGGGGCGAAGATGGCTACACCTTC. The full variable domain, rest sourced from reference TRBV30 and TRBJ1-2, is SQTIHQWPATLVQPVGSPLSLECTVEGTSNPNLYWYRQAAGRGLQLLFYSVGIGQISSEVPQNLSASRPQDRQFILSSKKLLLSDSGFYLCAWSLGGEDGYTFGSGTRLTVV.

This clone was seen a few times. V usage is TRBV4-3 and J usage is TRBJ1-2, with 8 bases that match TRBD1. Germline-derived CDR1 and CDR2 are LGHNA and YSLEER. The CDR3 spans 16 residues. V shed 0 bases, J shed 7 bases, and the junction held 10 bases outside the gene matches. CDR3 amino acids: CASSQDSGRGPVGYTF. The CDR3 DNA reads TGCGCCAGCAGCCAAGATAGTGGCAGGGGGCCTGTTGGCTACACCTTC.

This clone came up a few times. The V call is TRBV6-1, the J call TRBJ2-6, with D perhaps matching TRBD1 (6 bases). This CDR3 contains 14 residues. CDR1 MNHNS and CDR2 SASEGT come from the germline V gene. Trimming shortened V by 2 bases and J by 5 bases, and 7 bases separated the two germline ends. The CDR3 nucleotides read TGTGCCAGCAGTGAAACAGGGAGGGCCAACGTCCTGACTTTC. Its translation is CASSETGRANVLTF.

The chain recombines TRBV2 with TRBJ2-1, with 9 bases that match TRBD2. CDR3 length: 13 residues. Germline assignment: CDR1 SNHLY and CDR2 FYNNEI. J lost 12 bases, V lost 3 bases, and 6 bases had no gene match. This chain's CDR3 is CASSEPSGKRQFF. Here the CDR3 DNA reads TGTGCCAGCAGTGAGCCTAGCGGGAAAAGGCAGTTCTTC.

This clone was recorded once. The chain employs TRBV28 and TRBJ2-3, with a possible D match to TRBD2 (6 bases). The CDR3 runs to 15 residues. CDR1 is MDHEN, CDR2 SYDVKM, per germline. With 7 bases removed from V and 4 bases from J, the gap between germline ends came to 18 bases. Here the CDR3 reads CASTPGGVRADTQYF. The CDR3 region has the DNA TGTGCCAGCACACCGGGCGGGGTTCGGGCAGATACGCAGTATTTT.

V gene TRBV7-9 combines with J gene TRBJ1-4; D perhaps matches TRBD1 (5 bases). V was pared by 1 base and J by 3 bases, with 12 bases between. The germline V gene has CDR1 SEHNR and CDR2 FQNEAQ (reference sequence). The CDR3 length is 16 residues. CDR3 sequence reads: CASSLGQGLANEKLFF. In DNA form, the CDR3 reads TGTGCCAGCAGCTTAGGGCAGGGCTTGGCTAATGAAAAACTGTTTTTT.

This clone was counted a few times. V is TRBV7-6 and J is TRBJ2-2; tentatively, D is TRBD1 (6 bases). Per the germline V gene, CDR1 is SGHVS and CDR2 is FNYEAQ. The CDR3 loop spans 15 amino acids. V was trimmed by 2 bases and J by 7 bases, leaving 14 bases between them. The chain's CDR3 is CASSLSQGPNGELFF. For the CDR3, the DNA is TGTGCCAGCAGCTTATCGCAGGGGCCAAACGGGGAGCTGTTTTTT.

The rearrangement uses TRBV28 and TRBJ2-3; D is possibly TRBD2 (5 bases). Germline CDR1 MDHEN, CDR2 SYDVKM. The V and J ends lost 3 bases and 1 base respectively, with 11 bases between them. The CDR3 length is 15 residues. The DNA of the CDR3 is TGTGCCAGCAGTTTTGTGGGAGAAGGCACAGATACGCAGTATTTT. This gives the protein CASSFVGEGTDTQYF. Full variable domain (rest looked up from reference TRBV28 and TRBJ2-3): DVKVTQSSRYLVKRTGEKVFLECVQDMDHENMFWYRQDPGLGLRLIYFSYDVKMKEKGDIPEGYSVSREKKERFSLILESASTNQTSMYLCASSFVGEGTDTQYFGPGTRLTVL.

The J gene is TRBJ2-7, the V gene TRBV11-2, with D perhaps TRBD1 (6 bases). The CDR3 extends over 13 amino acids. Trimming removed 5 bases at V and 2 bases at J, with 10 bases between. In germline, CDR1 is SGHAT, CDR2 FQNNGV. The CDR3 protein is CASSRRQAYEQYF. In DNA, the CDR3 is TGTGCCAGCAGCCGAAGACAGGCCTACGAGCAGTACTTC.

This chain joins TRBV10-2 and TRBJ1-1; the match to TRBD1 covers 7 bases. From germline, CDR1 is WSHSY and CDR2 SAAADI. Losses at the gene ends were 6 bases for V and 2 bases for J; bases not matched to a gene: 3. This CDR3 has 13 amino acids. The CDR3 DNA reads TGCGCCAGCAGGGGACAGATAAACACTGAAGCTTTCTTT. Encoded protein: CASRGQINTEAFF.

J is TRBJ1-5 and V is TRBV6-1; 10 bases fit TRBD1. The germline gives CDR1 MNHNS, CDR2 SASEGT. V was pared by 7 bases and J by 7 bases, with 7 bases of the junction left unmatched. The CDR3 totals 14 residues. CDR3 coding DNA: TGTGCCAGCACCGGGACAGGGGCCCGCCAGCCCCAGCATTTT. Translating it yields CASTGTGARQPQHF.

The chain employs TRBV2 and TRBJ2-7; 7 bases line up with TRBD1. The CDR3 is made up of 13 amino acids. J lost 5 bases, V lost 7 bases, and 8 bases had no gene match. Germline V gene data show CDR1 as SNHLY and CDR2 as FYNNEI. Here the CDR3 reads CASTLTGYDEQYF. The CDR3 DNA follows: TGTGCCAGCACCCTGACAGGGTATGACGAGCAGTACTTC.

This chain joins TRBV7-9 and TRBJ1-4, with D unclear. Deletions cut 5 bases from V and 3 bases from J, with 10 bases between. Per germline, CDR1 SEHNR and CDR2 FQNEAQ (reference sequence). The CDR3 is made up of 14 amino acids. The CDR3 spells CASSLRESNEKLFF. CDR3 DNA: TGTGCCAGCAGCCTGCGGGAGTCTAATGAAAAACTGTTTTTT.

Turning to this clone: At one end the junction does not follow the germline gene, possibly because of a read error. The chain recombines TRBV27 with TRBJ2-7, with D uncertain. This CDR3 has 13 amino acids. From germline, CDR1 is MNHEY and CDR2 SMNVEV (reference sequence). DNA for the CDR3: TGTGCCAGCAGTAGGAGAAACTCCTGCGAGCAGTACTTC. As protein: CASSRRNSCEQYF.

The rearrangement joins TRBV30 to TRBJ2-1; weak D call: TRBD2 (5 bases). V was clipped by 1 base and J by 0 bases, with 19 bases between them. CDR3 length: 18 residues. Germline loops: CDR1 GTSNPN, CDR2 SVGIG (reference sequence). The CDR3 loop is CAWSGPGSDSNSYNEQFF. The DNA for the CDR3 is TGTGCCTGGAGTGGCCCGGGATCGGACTCCAACTCCTACAATGAGCAGTTCTTC.

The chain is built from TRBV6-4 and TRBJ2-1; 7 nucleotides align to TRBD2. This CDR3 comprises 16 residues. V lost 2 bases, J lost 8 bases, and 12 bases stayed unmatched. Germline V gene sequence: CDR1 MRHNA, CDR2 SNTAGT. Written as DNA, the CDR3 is TGTGCCAGCAGTGACCTCCCAGGCGGGGGTTTGGATGAGCAGTTCTTC. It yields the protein CASSDLPGGGLDEQFF.

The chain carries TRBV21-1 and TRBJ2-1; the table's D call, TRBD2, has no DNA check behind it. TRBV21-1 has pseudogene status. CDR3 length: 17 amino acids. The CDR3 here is CASSKYRLAGAFNEQFF. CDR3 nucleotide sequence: TGTGCCAGCAGCAAATACCGACTAGCGGGAGCATTCAATGAGCAGTTCTTC.

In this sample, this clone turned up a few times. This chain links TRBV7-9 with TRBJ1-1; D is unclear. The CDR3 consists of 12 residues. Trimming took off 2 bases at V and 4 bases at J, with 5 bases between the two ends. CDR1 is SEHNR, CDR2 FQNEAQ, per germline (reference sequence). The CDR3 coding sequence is TGTGCCAGCAGCTTATCCGTCACTGAAGCTTTCTTT. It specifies CASSLSVTEAFF.

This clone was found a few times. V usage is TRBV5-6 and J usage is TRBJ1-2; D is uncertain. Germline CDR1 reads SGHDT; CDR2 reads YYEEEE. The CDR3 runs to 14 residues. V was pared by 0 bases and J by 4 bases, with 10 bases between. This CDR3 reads CASSLEVEGYGYTF. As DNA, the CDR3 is TGTGCCAGCAGCTTGGAGGTAGAGGGCTATGGCTACACCTTC.

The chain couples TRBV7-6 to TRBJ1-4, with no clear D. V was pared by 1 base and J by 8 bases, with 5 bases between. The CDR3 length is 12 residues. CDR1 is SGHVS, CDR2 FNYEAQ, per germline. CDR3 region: CASSLVAEKLFF. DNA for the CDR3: TGTGCCAGCAGCTTAGTGGCAGAAAAACTGTTTTTT.

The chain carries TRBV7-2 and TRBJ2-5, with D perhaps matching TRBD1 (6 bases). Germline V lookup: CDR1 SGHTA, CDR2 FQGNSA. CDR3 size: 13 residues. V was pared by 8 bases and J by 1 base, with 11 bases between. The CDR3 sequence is CASARGTQETQYF. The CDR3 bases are TGTGCCAGCGCGAGGGGGACCCAAGAGACCCAGTACTTC.